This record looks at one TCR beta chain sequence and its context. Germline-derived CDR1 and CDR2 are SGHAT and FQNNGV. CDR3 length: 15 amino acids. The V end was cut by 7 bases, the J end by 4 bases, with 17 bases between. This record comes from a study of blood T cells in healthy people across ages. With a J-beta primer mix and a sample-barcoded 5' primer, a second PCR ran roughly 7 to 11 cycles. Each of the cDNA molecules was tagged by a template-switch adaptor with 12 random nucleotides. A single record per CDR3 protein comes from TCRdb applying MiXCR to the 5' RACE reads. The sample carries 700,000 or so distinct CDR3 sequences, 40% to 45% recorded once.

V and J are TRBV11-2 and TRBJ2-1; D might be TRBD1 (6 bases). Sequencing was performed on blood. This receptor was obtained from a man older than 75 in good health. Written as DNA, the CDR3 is TGTGCCAGCACCCGAGGGGGTAGGGGGTACAATGAGCAGTTCTTC. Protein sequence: CASTRGGRGYNEQFF.